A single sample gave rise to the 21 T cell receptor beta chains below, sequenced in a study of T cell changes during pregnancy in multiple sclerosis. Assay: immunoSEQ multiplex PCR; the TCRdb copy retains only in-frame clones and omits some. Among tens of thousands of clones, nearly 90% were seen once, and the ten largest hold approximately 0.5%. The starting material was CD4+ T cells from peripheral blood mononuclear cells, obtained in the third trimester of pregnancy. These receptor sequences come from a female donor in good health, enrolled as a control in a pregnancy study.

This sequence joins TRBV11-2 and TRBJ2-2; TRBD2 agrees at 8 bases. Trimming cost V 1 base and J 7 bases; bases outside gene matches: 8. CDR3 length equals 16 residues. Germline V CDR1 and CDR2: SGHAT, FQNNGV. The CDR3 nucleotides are TGTGCCAGCAGCTTAGTCCCCGGGGGGGCCCACGGGGAGCTGTTTTTT. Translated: CASSLVPGGAHGELFF. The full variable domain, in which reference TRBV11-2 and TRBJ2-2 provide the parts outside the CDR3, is EAGVAQSPRYKIIEKRQSVAFWCNPISGHATLYWYQQILGQGPKLLIQFQNNGVVDDSQLPKDRFSAERLKGVDSTLKIQPAKLEDSAVYLCASSLVPGGAHGELFFGEGSRLTVL.

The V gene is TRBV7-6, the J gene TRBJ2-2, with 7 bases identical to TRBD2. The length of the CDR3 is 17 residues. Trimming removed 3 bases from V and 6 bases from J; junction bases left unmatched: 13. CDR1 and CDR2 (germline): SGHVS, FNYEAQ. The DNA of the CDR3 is TGTGCCAGCAGCTTTCCTCGAAGCGGGACCCTCTCCGGGGAGCTGTTTTTT. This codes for CASSFPRSGTLSGELFF.

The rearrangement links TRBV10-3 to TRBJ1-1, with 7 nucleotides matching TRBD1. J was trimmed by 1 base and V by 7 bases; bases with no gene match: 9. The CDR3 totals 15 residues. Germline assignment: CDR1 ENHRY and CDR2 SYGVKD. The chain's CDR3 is CAITPGQWGNTEAFF. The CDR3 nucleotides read TGTGCCATCACCCCGGGACAGTGGGGGAACACTGAAGCTTTCTTT.

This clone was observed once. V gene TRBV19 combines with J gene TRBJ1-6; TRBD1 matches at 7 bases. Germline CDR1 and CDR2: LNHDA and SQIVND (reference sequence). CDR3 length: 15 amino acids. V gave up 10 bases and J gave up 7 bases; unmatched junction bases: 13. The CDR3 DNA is TGTGCCACTTCACCCTTAGGGACAGCAAATTCACCCCTCCACTTT. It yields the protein CATSPLGTANSPLHF.

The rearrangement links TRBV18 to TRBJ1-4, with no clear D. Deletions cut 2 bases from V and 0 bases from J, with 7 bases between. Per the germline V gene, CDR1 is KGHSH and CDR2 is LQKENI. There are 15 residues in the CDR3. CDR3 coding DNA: TGTGCCAGCTCACCAGACACCGCAACTAATGAAAAACTGTTTTTT. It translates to CASSPDTATNEKLFF.

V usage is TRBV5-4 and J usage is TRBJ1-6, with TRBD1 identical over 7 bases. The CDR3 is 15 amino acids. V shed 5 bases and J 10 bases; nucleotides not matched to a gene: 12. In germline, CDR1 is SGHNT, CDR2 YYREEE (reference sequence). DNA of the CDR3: TGTGCCAGCAGTCGAGGCAGGGGGATGGGGTCACCCCTCCACTTT. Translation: CASSRGRGMGSPLHF. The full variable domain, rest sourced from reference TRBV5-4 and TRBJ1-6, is ETGVTQSPTHLIKTRGQQVTLRCSSQSGHNTVSWYQQALGQGPQFIFQYYREEENGRGNFPPRFSGLQFPNYSSELNVNALELDDSALYLCASSRGRGMGSPLHFGNGTRLTVT.

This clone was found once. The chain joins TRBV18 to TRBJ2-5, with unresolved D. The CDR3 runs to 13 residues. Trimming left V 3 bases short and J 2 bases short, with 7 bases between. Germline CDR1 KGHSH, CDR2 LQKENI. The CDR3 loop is CASSPPNQETQYF. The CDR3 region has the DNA TGTGCCAGCTCACCCCCAAATCAAGAGACCCAGTACTTC.

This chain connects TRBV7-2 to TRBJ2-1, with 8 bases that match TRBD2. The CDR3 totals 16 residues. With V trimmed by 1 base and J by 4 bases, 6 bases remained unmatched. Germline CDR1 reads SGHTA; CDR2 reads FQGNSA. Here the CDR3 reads CASSLVVRGGYNEQFF. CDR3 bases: TGTGCCAGCAGCTTAGTTGTACGGGGGGGGTACAATGAGCAGTTCTTC.

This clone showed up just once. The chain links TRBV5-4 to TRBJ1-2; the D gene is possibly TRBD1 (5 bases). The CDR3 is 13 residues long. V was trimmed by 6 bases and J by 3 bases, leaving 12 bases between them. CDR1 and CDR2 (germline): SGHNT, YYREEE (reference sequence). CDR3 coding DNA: TGTGCCAGCACACGGTGGGGCGACTATGGCTACACCTTC. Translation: CASTRWGDYGYTF.

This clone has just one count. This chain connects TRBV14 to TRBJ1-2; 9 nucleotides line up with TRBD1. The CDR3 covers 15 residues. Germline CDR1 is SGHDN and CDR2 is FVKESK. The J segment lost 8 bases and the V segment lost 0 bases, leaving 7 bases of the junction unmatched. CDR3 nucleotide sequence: TGTGCCAGCAGCCAAGATTTAGCCACAGGGGGCGGCTACACCTTC. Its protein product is CASSQDLATGGGYTF. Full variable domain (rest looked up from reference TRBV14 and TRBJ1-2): EAGVTQFPSHSVIEKGQTVTLRCDPISGHDNLYWYRRVMGKEIKFLLHFVKESKQDESGMPNNRFLAERTGGTYSTLKVQPAELEDSGVYFCASSQDLATGGGYTFGSGTRLTVV.

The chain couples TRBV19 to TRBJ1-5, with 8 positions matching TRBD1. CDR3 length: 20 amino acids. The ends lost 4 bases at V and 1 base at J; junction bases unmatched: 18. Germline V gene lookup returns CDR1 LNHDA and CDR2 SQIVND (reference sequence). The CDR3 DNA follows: TGTGCCAGTAGTACGTCCGCCGGGACAGGCTCCCCGGGGAGCAATCAGCCCCAGCATTTT. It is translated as CASSTSAGTGSPGSNQPQHF.

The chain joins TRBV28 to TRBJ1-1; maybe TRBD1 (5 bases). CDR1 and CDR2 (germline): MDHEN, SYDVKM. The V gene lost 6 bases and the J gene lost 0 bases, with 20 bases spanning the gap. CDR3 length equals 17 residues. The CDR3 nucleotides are TGTGCCAGCAGCACCCTTGGGGAGGGACCCTTGAACACTGAAGCTTTCTTT. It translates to CASSTLGEGPLNTEAFF.

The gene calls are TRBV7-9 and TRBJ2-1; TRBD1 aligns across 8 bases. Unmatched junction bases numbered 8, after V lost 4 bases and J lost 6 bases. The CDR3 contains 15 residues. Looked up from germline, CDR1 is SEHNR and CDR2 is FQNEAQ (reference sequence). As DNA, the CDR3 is TGTGCCAGCAGCTCAGGGGGCTCGCCCTTCAATGAGCAGTTCTTC. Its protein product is CASSSGGSPFNEQFF.

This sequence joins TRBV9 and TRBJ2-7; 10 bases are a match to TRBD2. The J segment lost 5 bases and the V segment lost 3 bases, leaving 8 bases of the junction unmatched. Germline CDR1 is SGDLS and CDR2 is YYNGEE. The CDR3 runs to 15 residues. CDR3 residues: CASSALLAGYHEQYF. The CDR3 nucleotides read TGTGCCAGCAGCGCGCTACTAGCGGGGTATCACGAGCAGTACTTC.

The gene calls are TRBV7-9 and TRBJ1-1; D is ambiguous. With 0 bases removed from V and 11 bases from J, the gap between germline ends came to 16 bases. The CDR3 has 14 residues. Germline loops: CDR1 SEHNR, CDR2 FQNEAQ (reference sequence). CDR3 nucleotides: TGTGCCAGCAGCTTAGCGTTGGGCAACTCGGGGGCTTTCTTT. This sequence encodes CASSLALGNSGAFF.

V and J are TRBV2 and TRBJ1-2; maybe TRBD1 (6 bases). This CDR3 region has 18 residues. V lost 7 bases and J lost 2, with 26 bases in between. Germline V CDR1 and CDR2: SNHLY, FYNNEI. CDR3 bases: TGTGCCAGCAAGGGTAAATGGACAGTTAGCGCTACGAACTATGGCTACACCTTC. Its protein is CASKGKWTVSATNYGYTF.

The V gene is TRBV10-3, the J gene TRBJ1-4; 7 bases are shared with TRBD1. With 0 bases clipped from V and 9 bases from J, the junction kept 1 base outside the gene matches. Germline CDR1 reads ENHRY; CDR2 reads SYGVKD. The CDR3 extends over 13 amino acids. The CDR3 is CAISESTGKKLFF. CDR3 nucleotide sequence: TGTGCCATCAGTGAGTCGACAGGGAAAAAACTGTTTTTT.

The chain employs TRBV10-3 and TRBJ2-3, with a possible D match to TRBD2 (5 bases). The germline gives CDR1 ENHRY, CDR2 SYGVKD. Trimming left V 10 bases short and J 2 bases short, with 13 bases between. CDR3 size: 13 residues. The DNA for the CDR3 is TGTGCCAGCCTCGGACTTCTCACAGATACGCAGTATTTT. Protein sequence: CASLGLLTDTQYF.

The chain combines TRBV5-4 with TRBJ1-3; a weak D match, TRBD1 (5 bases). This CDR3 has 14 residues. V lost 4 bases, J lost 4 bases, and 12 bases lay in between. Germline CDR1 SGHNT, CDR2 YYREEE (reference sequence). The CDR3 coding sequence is TGTGCCAGCAGCGGGGGACGGGAGGGAAACACCATATATTTT. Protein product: CASSGGREGNTIYF.

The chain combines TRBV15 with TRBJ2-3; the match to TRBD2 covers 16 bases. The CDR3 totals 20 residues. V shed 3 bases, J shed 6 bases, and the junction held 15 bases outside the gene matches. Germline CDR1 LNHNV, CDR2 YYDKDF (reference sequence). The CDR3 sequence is CATSSAGTSGGAWWEDTQYF. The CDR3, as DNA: TGTGCCACCAGCAGTGCCGGGACTAGCGGGGGGGCATGGTGGGAGGATACGCAGTATTTT.

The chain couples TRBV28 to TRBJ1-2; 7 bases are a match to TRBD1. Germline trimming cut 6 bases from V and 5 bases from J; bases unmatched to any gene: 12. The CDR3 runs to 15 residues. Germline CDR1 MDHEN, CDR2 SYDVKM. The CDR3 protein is CASRLPGQAFYGYTF. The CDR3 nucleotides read TGTGCCAGCAGACTACCCGGACAGGCCTTTTATGGCTACACCTTC.